Below are 6 T cell receptor beta chains sequenced from a single sample in a study of T cells in women clearing cervical HPV infection. Here immunoSEQ multiplex PCR was the method, and the copy in TCRdb shows in-frame clones only, minus some. This listing includes roughly 28,000 clones. Input material: blood buffy coat. Receptors were obtained from a woman aged 18 to 75 with a cervical HPV16 infection that either progressed to CIN3+ or cleared (not recorded which).

As for this clone: The CDR3 extends 3 residues past the end of the read, so its final part is completed from the germline J gene. This chain links TRBV7-3 with TRBJ2-2, with 8 positions matching TRBD2. The CDR3 consists of 14 residues. Germline V gene data show CDR1 as SGHTA and CDR2 as FQGTGA. Losses at the gene ends were 6 bases for V and 3 bases for J; bases not matched to a gene: 3. The CDR3 sequence is CASSQAGDTGELFF. The CDR3 DNA, read in part, is TGTGCCAGCAGTCAAGCGGGAGACACCGGGGAG.

Remarks on this clone: Read data end 3 residues before the CDR3 end; the end is taken from the germline J gene. V and J are TRBV19 and TRBJ2-7; D call uncertain. V lost 3 bases and J lost 4, with 10 bases in between. The germline gives CDR1 LNHDA, CDR2 SQIVND (reference sequence). The CDR3 extends over 13 amino acids. Partial CDR3 DNA: TGTGCCAGTAGTATGGGCCTCGTTTACGAG. Translation: CASSMGLVYE. The whole CDR3 sequence is CASSMGLVYEQYF.

Details on this clone: Coverage ceases 3 residues before the CDR3 finishes, and the germline J gene fills in the end. This rearrangement joins TRBV7-2 to TRBJ1-2; D remains ambiguous. Germline V gives CDR1 SGHTA, CDR2 FQGNSA. The CDR3 loop spans 15 amino acids. The germline V and J ends were trimmed by 4 bases and 4 bases, with 16 bases remaining between them. The covered CDR3 bases are TGTGCCAGCAGCTCGGTGCGGTCGGCTTTCTATGGC. This translates into CASSSVRSAFYG. The entire CDR3 sequence reads CASSSVRSAFYGYTF.

As concerns this clone: The CDR3 end is not reached by the read, which stops 3 residues before it; the germline J gene fills it in. This chain connects TRBV19 to TRBJ1-1, with TRBD1 as a possible D gene (5 bases). The CDR3 loop spans 15 amino acids. V was trimmed by 5 bases and J by 1 base, leaving 14 bases between them. Germline CDR1 reads LNHDA; CDR2 reads SQIVND (reference sequence). CDR3 bases read: TGTGCCAGTAGTCCTCAGACAACAGGGAACACTGAA. It specifies CASSPQTTGNTE. The CDR3 in full is CASSPQTTGNTEAFF.

As to this clone: The junction shows a germline mismatch at one end, possibly a read error. Sequencing ends 3 residues short of the CDR3 end; the germline J gene provides the rest. The sample has other DNA sequences that encode this CDR3 too. This chain uses TRBV18 with TRBJ1-3; D ambiguous. The CDR3 is made up of 15 amino acids. Germline V CDR1 and CDR2: KGHSH, LQKENI. The DNA read from the CDR3 is TGTGCCAGCTCACCACAGCTAGCCTCTGGAAACACA. This codes for CASSPQLASGNT. The entire CDR3 reads CASSPQLASGNTIYF.

With respect to this clone: Read coverage stops 3 residues before the CDR3 terminus; the germline J gene supplies the remainder. V usage is TRBV18 and J usage is TRBJ2-5, with 7 bases aligning to TRBD1. This CDR3 has 14 residues. Germline loops: CDR1 KGHSH, CDR2 LQKENI. V trimming: 5 bases; J trimming: 5 bases; junction bases outside the gene matches: 8. The chain's CDR3 is CASSSLDRVETQYF. The sequenced part of the CDR3 DNA is TGTGCCAGCTCAAGCCTCGACAGGGTGGAGACC.